This T cell receptor beta chain was sequenced in a study of blood T cells in healthy people across ages. Study results and limitations: The recorded TCR beta diversity per million T cells decreased in a roughly linear manner with age.

The table lists this clonotype with a few counts. Its antigen is not identified. In terms of origin and age, donors were healthy Caucasian individuals from Russia aged 6 to 90. Per sample, extraction of total RNA gave at least 5.5 micrograms in every case. It was with a sample-barcoded 5' primer and a J-beta primer mix that a second PCR of roughly 7 to 12 cycles was run. A 12-random-nucleotide template-switch adaptor tagged each cDNA molecule. TCRdb itself ran the 5' RACE reads through MiXCR, one entry per CDR3 protein. The sample includes some 1.8 million distinct CDR3 sequences, roughly 43% of them seen just once. Germline V CDR1 and CDR2: DFQATT, SNEGSKA (reference sequence). V lost 1 base and J 2 bases, leaving 11 bases between the germline ends. This CDR3 is 14 amino acids long.

The receptor was isolated from a human donor in good health. The sequenced material came from blood. The V gene is TRBV20-1, the J gene TRBJ1-2; D is possibly TRBD1 (6 bases). The CDR3 nucleotides are TGCAGTGCTAGAGGGACAGATTTCAACTATGGCTACACCTTC. Protein product: CSARGTDFNYGYTF.